This record concerns one T cell receptor (beta chain) sequence. A read error is likely, as this CDR3 ends without the conserved phenylalanine or tryptophan. This sample is drawn from a study of regulatory T cells in long-lasting Graves disease. Time point specified: persistent/refractory GD, antithyroid drugs over 5 years with positive TRAb. RNA isolated from PBMCs was used to make the TCR library. V lost 5 bases and J lost 1, with 12 bases in between. Germline CDR1 MNHEY, CDR2 SVGEGT. This CDR3 is built from 15 residues. iRepertoire HTBI primers and Arm-PCR of CDR3 regions built TCR beta libraries. MiXCR, applied by TCRdb to the multiplex PCR reads, yields one record per CDR3 protein. The sample yields almost 350,000 distinct CDR3 sequences, around 20% seen once.

Specimen: peripheral blood mononuclear cells (PBMCs), collected when the disease was refractory, from a patient treated with antithyroid drugs. V is TRBV6-2 or TRBV6-3 and J is TRBJ2-1; tentatively, D is TRBD2 (6 bases). The sequence derives from a female donor with Graves disease. The CDR3 protein is CASSAEEGSYNEQFL. In nucleotides, the CDR3 is TGTGCCAGCAGTGCTGAGGAGGGATCCTACAATGAGCAGTTCCTC.